Given below is one T cell receptor (beta chain) in context. This entry belongs to a study of blood T cell repertoires in COVID-19. On the study more broadly: Sample material is recorded as cDNA or gDNA derived from T cells, B-cell-depleted T cells, or PBMCs.

The data were produced by immunoSEQ multiplex PCR, yet TCRdb's version contains in-frame clones alone and is incomplete. The sample has 70,000 to 90,000 clones; less than 85% are singletons. V lost 2 bases and J lost 7, with 21 bases in between. The CDR3 covers 17 residues. Germline V gene lookup returns CDR1 MDHEN and CDR2 SYDVKM. This clonotype was obtained from a human donor with acute or convalescent COVID-19. The donor label of this sample is uncertain. J is TRBJ2-1 and V is TRBV28; D might be TRBD2 (6 bases). The material sequenced was peripheral blood. The CDR3 nucleotides read TGTGCCAGCAGTTTAAGTCGACTAGGGGTGGGGTTTAATGAGCAGTTCTTC. Amino acids: CASSLSRLGVGFNEQFF. Combining the CDR3 with reference TRBV28 and TRBJ2-1 gives the whole variable domain DVKVTQSSRYLVKRTGEKVFLECVQDMDHENMFWYRQDPGLGLRLIYFSYDVKMKEKGDIPEGYSVSREKKERFSLILESASTNQTSMYLCASSLSRLGVGFNEQFFGPGTRLTVL.